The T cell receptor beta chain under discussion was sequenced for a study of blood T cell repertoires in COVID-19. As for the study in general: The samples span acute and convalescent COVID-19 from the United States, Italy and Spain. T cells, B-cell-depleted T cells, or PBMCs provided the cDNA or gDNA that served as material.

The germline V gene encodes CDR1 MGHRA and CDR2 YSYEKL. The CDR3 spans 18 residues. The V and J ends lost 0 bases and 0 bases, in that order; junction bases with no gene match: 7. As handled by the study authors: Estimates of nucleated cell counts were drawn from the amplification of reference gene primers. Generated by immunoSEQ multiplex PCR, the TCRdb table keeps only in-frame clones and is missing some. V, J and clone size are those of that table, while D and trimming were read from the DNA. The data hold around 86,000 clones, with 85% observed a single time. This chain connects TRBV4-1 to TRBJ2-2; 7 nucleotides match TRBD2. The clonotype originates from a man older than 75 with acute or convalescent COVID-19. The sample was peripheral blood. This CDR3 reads CASSQEGLADSNTGELFF. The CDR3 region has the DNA TGCGCCAGCAGCCAAGAGGGGCTAGCGGATTCGAACACCGGGGAGCTGTTTTTT.